This T cell receptor (beta chain) was found in a study of CD8 T cells in Susac syndrome. Reverse transcription used 0.5 to 1 ug RNA and random hexamers. An immunoSEQ multiplex PCR amplified TCR beta CDR3 over 54 Vbeta and 13 Jbeta. Each CDR3 protein is one row after TCRdb ran MiXCR on the immunoSEQ multiplex PCR reads. The sample shows over 150,000 distinct CDR3 sequences, about 96% of them seen only once. The sample comprised CD4+ T cells from PBMCs. This TCR was sampled from a human donor with Susac syndrome.

In nucleotides, the CDR3 is TGTGCTAGTGCCTTGGGGAGGGCGAGGGACGGAGAGACCCAGTACTTC. It is translated as CASALGRARDGETQYF. This sequence joins TRBV12-5 and TRBJ2-5; 7 bases match TRBD2. Germline loops: CDR1 LGHNT, CDR2 FRNRAP. This CDR3 spans 16 amino acids. The V gene end was trimmed by 7 bases and the J gene end by 4 bases; junction bases not matched to a gene: 15. Full variable domain (remainder filled in from reference TRBV12-5 and TRBJ2-5): DARVTQTPRHKVTEMGQEVTMRCQPILGHNTVFWYRQTMMQGLELLAYFRNRAPLDDSGMPKDRFSAEMPDATLATLKIQPSEPRDSAVYFCASALGRARDGETQYFGPGTRLLVL.